This entry concerns a single TCR beta chain. These data come from a study of blood T cell repertoires in COVID-19. Across the study: COVID-19 samples from acute and convalescent phases originated in the United States, Italy and Spain.

Sequencing was performed with immunoSEQ multiplex PCR; in TCRdb, only in-frame clones are kept and a portion is missing. This sample has about 170,000 clones; roughly 84% occur once, and the top ten carry about 2.7%. The sequencing input was peripheral blood. The receptor comes from a human donor with acute or convalescent COVID-19. The donor label of this sample is uncertain.

The DNA for the CDR3 is TGTGCCAGCAGTTCGCAGGGGGCGGAGGAGCAGTACTTC. It translates to CASSSQGAEEQYF. This chain links TRBV6-5 with TRBJ2-7; 8 nucleotides line up with TRBD1. This CDR3 is 13 amino acids long. Germline V CDR1 and CDR2: MNHEY, SVGAGI. Losses at the gene ends were 4 bases for V and 7 bases for J; bases not matched to a gene: 6.